This TCR beta chain appears in the sequencing data of a study of shared clonotypes between healthy human individuals. Findings and caveats of the study: Rarefaction gave evidence that sorted-subset sequencing remained incomplete despite large depth. Memory subsets had estimated richness that was generally smaller than that of naive subsets.

Assay used: immunoSEQ multiplex PCR; TCRdb lists only in-frame clones, some missing. The sample shows nearly 750,000 clones, roughly 72% of them seen only once. As to this clone: Antigen specificity is unknown.

CDR1 SGHKS and CDR2 YYEKEE come from the germline V gene (reference sequence). V lost 0 bases and J lost 3; bases outside the gene matches: 3. The CDR3 totals 16 residues. Source material: memory CD4+ T cells sorted from blood. Subset of the sample: CD45RA-negative fraction. This TCR was sampled from a young woman in good health. V gene TRBV5-5 combines with J gene TRBJ2-2, with 9 bases identical to TRBD2. This CDR3 reads CASSLGTSVDTGELFF. The CDR3, as DNA: TGTGCCAGCAGCTTGGGGACTAGCGTGGACACCGGGGAGCTGTTTTTT. The variable domain in full, with the rest retrieved from reference TRBV5-5 and TRBJ2-2, is DAGVTQSPTHLIKTRGQQVTLRCSPISGHKSVSWYQQVLGQGPQFIFQYYEKEERGRGNFPDRFSARQFPNYSSELNVNALLLGDSALYLCASSLGTSVDTGELFFGEGSRLTVL.